This entry is about one T cell receptor beta chain. A read error may account for a junction end that differs from germline. This specimen belongs to a study of technical replicates of blood from a few donors. Here immunoSEQ multiplex PCR was the method, and the copy in TCRdb shows in-frame clones only, minus some. The repertoire holds about 14,000 clones, around 83% seen once, with around an eighth in the top ten. CDR1 and CDR2 from the germline V gene are SGHVS and FNYEAQ. The CDR3 loop spans 15 amino acids. This clonotype was sampled from a human donor in good health. Sequenced input: PBMCs. The chain recombines TRBV7-6 with TRBJ2-2, with D maybe TRBD1 (5 bases). The CDR3 loop is CVSSKTAANTGELFF. CDR3 bases: TGTGTCAGCAGCAAGACAGCCGCGAACACCGGGGAGCTGTTTTTT. The variable domain in full, completed from reference TRBV7-6 and TRBJ2-2, reads GAGVSQSPRYKVTKRGQDVALRCDPISGHVSLYWYRQALGQGPEFLTYFNYEAQQDKSGLPNDRFSAERPEGSISTLTIQRTEQRDSAMYRCVSSKTAANTGELFFGEGSRLTVL.